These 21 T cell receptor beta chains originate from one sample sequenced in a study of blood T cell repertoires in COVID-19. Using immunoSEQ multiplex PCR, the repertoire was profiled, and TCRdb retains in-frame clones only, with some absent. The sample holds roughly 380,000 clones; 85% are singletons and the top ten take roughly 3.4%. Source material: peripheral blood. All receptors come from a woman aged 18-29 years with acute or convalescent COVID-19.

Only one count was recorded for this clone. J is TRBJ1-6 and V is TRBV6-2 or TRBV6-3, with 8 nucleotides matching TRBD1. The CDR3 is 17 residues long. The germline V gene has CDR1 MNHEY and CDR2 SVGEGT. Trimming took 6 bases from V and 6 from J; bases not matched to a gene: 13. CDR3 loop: CASSPETWDRSNSPLHF. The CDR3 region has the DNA TGTGCCAGCAGCCCTGAGACGTGGGACAGGTCTAATTCACCCCTCCACTTT.

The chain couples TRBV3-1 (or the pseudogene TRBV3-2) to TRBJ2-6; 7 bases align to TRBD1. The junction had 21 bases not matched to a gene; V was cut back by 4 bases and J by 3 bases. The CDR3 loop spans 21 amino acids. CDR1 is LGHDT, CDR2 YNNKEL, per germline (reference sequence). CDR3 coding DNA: TGTGCCAGCAGCCCGTATTACCTCGAAAACAGGGGTGGTAATGGGGCCAACGTCCTGACTTTC. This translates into CASSPYYLENRGGNGANVLTF.

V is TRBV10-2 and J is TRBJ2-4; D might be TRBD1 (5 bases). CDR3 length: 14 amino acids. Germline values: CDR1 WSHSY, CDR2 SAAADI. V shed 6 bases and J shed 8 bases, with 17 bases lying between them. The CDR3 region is CASSPRALEDIQYF. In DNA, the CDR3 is TGCGCCAGCAGCCCCAGGGCCCTAGAGGACATTCAGTACTTC.

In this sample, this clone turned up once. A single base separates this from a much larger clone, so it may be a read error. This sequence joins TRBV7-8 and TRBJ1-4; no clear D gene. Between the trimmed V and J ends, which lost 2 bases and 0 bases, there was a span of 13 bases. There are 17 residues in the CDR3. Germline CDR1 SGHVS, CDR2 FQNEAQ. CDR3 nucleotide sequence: TGTGCCAGCAGCTTATTCGCTCTCGGAGCAACTAATGAAAAACTGTTTTTT. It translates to CASSLFALGATNEKLFF.

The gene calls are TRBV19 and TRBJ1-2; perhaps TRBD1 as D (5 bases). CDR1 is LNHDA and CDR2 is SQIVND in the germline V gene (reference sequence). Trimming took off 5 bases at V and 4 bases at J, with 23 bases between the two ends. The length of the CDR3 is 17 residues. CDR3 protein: CASSLPGLDDRVYGYTF. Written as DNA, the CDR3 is TGTGCCAGTAGTCTACCGGGACTAGACGACAGAGTCTATGGCTACACCTTC.

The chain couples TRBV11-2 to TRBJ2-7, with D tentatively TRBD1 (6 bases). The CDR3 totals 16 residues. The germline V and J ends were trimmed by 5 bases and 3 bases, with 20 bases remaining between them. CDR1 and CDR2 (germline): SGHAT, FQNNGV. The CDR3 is CASSRGGSVSIYEQYF. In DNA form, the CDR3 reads TGTGCCAGCAGCCGAGGGGGTAGCGTAAGCATCTACGAGCAGTACTTC.

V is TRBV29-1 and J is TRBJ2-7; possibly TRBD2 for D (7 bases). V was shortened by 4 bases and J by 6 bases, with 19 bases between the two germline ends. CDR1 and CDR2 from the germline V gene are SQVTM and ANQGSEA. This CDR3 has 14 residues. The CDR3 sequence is CSVALRGGSPEQYF. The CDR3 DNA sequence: TGCAGCGTTGCTCTGAGGGGGGGGAGTCCCGAGCAGTACTTC.

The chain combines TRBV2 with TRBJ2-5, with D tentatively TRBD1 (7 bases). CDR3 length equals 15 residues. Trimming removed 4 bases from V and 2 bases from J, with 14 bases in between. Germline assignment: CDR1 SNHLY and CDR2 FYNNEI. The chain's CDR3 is CASSGPQGGQETQYF. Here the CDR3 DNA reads TGTGCCAGCAGTGGTCCCCAGGGGGGACAAGAGACCCAGTACTTC.

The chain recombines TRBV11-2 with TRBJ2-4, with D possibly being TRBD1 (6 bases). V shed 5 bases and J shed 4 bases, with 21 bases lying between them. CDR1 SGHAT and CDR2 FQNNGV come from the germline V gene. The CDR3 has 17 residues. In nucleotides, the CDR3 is TGTGCCAGCAGCCCGACCATGGGGGCAGGGCGAAAAAACATTCAGTACTTC. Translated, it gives CASSPTMGAGRKNIQYF.

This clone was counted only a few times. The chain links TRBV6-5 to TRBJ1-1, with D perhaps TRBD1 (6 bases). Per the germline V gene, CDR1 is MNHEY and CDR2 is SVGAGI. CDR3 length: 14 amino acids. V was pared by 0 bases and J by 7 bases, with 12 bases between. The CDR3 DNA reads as TGTGCCAGCAGTTACTCGCGTGGGGGCGATGAAGCTTTCTTT. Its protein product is CASSYSRGGDEAFF.

The CDR3 coding sequence is TGTGCTAGTGCCGCGGGGGGGCCCCAGCATTTT. This gives the protein CASAAGGPQHF. V usage is TRBV12-5 and J usage is TRBJ1-5; TRBD1 is a possible D gene (5 bases). Germline values: CDR1 LGHNT, CDR2 FRNRAP. This CDR3 has 11 residues. Between the trimmed V and J ends, which lost 7 bases and 9 bases, there was a span of 10 bases. The full variable domain, its missing parts supplied by reference TRBV12-5 and TRBJ1-5, is DARVTQTPRHKVTEMGQEVTMRCQPILGHNTVFWYRQTMMQGLELLAYFRNRAPLDDSGMPKDRFSAEMPDATLATLKIQPSEPRDSAVYFCASAAGGPQHFGDGTRLSIL.

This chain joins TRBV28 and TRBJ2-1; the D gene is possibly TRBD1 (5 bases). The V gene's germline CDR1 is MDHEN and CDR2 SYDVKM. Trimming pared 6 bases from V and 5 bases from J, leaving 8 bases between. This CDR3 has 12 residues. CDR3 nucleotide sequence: TGTGCCAGCAGAACAGGTAACAATGAGCAGTTCTTC. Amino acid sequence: CASRTGNNEQFF.

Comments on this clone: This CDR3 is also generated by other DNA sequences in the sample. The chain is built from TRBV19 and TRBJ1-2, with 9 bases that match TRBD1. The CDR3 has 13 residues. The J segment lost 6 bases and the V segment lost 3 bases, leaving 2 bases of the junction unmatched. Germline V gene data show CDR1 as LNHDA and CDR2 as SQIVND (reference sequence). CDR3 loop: CASSIGTGNGYTF. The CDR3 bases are TGTGCCAGTAGTATTGGGACAGGGAATGGCTACACCTTC.

CDR3 DNA: TGTGCCAGCAGCGTACAAGACGTCCGGGCAGGGGGGAACACCATATATTTT. Translation gives CASSVQDVRAGGNTIYF. The chain employs TRBV9 and TRBJ1-3, with 7 bases lining up with TRBD1. This CDR3 is 17 amino acids long. Trimming took 1 base from V and 7 from J; bases not matched to a gene: 14. Germline CDR1 reads SGDLS; CDR2 reads YYNGEE.

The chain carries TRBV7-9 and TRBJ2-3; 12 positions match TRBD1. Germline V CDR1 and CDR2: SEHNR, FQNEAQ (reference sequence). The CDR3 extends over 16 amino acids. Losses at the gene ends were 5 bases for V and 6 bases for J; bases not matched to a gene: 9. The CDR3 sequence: CASSPRGQGAADTQYF. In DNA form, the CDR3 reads TGTGCCAGCAGCCCCAGGGGACAGGGGGCGGCGGATACGCAGTATTTT.

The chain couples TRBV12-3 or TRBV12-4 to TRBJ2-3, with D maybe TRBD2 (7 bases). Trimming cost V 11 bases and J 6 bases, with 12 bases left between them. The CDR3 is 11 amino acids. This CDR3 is CAAGASDTQYF. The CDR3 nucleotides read TGTGCCGCGGGGGCGAGTGATACGCAGTATTTT.

The CDR3 spells CASSMRAVANEKLFF. The CDR3 DNA reads TGTGCCAGTAGTATGAGGGCTGTAGCTAATGAAAAACTGTTTTTT. The chain recombines TRBV19 with TRBJ1-4; no firm D call. Trimming shortened V by 3 bases and J by 3 bases, and 11 bases separated the two germline ends. Germline CDR1 is LNHDA and CDR2 is SQIVND (reference sequence). This CDR3 is 15 amino acids long.

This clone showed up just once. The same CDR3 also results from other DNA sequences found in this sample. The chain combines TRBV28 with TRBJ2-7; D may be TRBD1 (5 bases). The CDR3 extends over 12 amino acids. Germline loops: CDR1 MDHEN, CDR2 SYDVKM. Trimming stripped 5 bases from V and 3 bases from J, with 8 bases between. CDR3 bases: TGTGCCAGCAGTCTAGACAGCTACGAGCAGTACTTC. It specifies CASSLDSYEQYF.

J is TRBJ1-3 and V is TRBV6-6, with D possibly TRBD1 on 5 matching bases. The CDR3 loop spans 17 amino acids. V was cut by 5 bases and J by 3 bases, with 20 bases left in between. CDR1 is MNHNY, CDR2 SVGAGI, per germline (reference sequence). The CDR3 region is CASSRENTGGFGNTIYF. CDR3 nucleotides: TGTGCCAGCAGTCGAGAAAATACAGGTGGATTTGGAAACACCATATATTTT.

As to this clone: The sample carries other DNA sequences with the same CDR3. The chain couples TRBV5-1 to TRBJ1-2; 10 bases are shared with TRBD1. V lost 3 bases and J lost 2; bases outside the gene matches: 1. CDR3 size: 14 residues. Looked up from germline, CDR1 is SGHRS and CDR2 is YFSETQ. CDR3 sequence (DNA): TGCGCCAGCAGCTGGACAGGGGGGAACTATGGCTACACCTTC. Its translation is CASSWTGGNYGYTF.

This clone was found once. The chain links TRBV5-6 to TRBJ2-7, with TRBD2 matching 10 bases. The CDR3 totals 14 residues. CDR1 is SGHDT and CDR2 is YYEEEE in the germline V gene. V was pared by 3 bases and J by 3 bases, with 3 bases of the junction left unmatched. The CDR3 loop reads CASSYGLADYEQYF. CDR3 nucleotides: TGTGCCAGCAGCTACGGACTAGCGGACTACGAGCAGTACTTC.